The following is a T cell receptor (beta chain) sequence with its context. This table comes from immunoSEQ multiplex PCR, and its TCRdb copy is limited to in-frame clones, with some not included. The sample has tens of thousands of clones, around 80% seen once; the top ten hold about 5.2%. This CDR3 is built from 15 residues. Trimming cost V 3 bases and J 4 bases, with 12 bases left between them. CDR1 is LNHDA and CDR2 is SQIVND in the germline V gene (reference sequence). This sample stems from a study of blood T cell repertoires in COVID-19. This clonotype was obtained from a human donor in a cohort sampled during active COVID-19. The chain uses TRBV19 and TRBJ1-4; D is perhaps TRBD1 (6 bases). Sequenced sample: peripheral blood. CDR3 DNA: TGTGCCAGTAGTATCGGGGGGCGATTTAATGAAAAACTGTTTTTT. It yields the protein CASSIGGRFNEKLFF.